One and the same sample provided the 25 T cell receptor beta chains below, sequenced in a study of post-analysis software for immune sequencing data. Regarding the study as a whole: In patients, TRBV5-6, TRBV5-1 and TRBV20-1 belonged to about five TRBV segments found more frequently than in controls.

TCR beta cDNA libraries had unique molecular identifiers. MiXCR, run by TCRdb on the PCR reads, gives a single entry per CDR3 protein. Of approximately 350,000 distinct CDR3 sequences detected, roughly 38% appear once; the ten largest clones hold around 15%. Antigen specificity for these receptors is unknown. The source material was blood. The source is a girl aged 10 to 17 with multiple sclerosis.

This chain connects TRBV6-1 to TRBJ2-1; 14 bases are a match to TRBD2. Per germline, CDR1 MNHNS and CDR2 SASEGT. Unmatched junction bases numbered 6, after V lost 6 bases and J lost 2 bases. The CDR3 totals 17 residues. CDR3 bases: TGTGCCAGCAGACGGACTAGCGGGGGGAATCCCTACAATGAGCAGTTCTTC. This translates into CASRRTSGGNPYNEQFF.

The chain has TRBV7-2 and TRBJ2-1; D is undetermined. The CDR3 sequence is 14 residues long. The germline V and J ends were trimmed by 5 bases and 6 bases, with 14 bases remaining between them. Germline CDR1 SGHTA, CDR2 FQGNSA. Here the CDR3 DNA reads TGTGCCAGCAGCCGATTGCAGATACGCAATGAGCAGTTCTTC. Translated, it gives CASSRLQIRNEQFF.

The V call is TRBV5-1, the J call TRBJ2-6; 8 bases line up with TRBD1. J was trimmed by 0 bases and V by 3 bases; bases with no gene match: 11. The germline V gene encodes CDR1 SGHRS and CDR2 YFSETQ. The CDR3 runs to 19 residues. In DNA form, the CDR3 reads TGCGCCAGCAGCTCAGTTTTGGGGACAGGAGACTCTGGGGCCAACGTCCTGACTTTC. It encodes CASSSVLGTGDSGANVLTF.

This clonotype has just a few counts. The rearrangement joins TRBV7-6 to TRBJ2-5, with a tentative D call TRBD2 (6 bases). The V end was cut by 6 bases, the J end by 4 bases, with 21 bases between. Germline CDR1 and CDR2: SGHVS and FNYEAQ. This CDR3 contains 16 residues. DNA for the CDR3: TGTGCCAGCAGTATCGCCCCCCACGGGGGACGAGAGACCCAGTACTTC. It encodes CASSIAPHGGRETQYF.

The DNA for the CDR3 is TGCGCCAGCAGCCTCCCCACGGTCTCCTACGAGCAGTACTTC. Protein: CASSLPTVSYEQYF. The chain is built from TRBV4-1 and TRBJ2-7; no reliable D call. The CDR3 loop spans 14 amino acids. The germline CDR1 and CDR2 sequences are MGHRA and YSYEKL. V dropped 4 bases and J dropped 0 bases, with 10 bases sitting between them.

The rearrangement uses TRBV20-1 and TRBJ2-3, with 7 bases matching TRBD1. CDR3 size: 16 residues. V trimming: 4 bases; J trimming: 3 bases; junction bases outside the gene matches: 13. Germline V gene lookup returns CDR1 DFQATT and CDR2 SNEGSKA (reference sequence). CDR3 loop: CSANNRGKGQTDTQYF. In DNA, the CDR3 is TGCAGTGCTAATAACAGGGGAAAGGGGCAAACAGATACGCAGTATTTT.

This clonotype occurred a few times. This chain joins TRBV28 and TRBJ2-5, with TRBD1 identical over 9 bases. The closer fit of TRBJ2-7 to the DNA end suggests the J call may be wrong. CDR1 and CDR2 from the germline V gene are MDHEN and SYDVKM. This CDR3 comprises 14 residues. This CDR3 is CASSYTGTGSEQYF. The CDR3 nucleotides are TGTGCCAGCAGCTATACCGGGACAGGGAGCGAGCAGTACTTC.

This clonotype was observed many times. V and J are TRBV7-9 and TRBJ2-5; a possible D gene is TRBD1 (6 bases). V was shortened by 4 bases and J by 1 base, with 7 bases between the two germline ends. The CDR3 is 13 amino acids. Germline V gene data show CDR1 as SEHNR and CDR2 as FQNEAQ (reference sequence). Written as DNA, the CDR3 is TGTGCCAGCAGCTGGGGGCCCCAAGAGACCCAGTACTTC. It codes for CASSWGPQETQYF.

The chain uses TRBV6-5 and TRBJ1-1; D is possibly TRBD1 (5 bases). The CDR3 extends over 16 amino acids. Trimming removed 2 bases at V and 5 bases at J, with 18 bases between. Germline CDR1 and CDR2: MNHEY and SVGAGI. CDR3 loop: CASSYLAGSRKTEAFF. The CDR3 DNA is TGTGCCAGCAGTTACCTGGCAGGGAGCCGGAAAACTGAAGCTTTCTTT.

This chain connects TRBV3-1 to TRBJ2-5; the D is unclear. In germline, CDR1 is LGHDT, CDR2 YNNKEL (reference sequence). V shed 0 bases and J shed 1 base, with 12 bases lying between them. The CDR3 is made up of 16 amino acids. The CDR3 sequence is CASSQEAESFQETQYF. As DNA, the CDR3 is TGTGCCAGCAGCCAAGAGGCAGAAAGCTTCCAAGAGACCCAGTACTTC.

This clonotype was detected ten times or more. CDR3 nucleotides: TGTGCCAGCAGTTACACGAGGGCCTATGAGCAGTTCTTC. This codes for CASSYTRAYEQFF. The gene calls are TRBV6-5 and TRBJ2-1; TRBD2 might be the D (5 bases). In germline, CDR1 is MNHEY, CDR2 SVGAGI. The CDR3 consists of 13 residues. The V end lost 2 bases, the J end lost 8 bases, and 10 bases lay between the germline ends.

The gene calls are TRBV20-1 and TRBJ2-5; D perhaps matches TRBD1 (5 bases). The CDR3 is 16 residues long. Germline V gene lookup returns CDR1 DFQATT and CDR2 SNEGSKA (reference sequence). V was cut by 1 base and J by 1 base, with 16 bases left in between. CDR3 in amino acids: CSARGVAQAFQETQYF. CDR3 coding DNA: TGCAGTGCTAGAGGCGTTGCACAGGCGTTCCAAGAGACCCAGTACTTC.

This clonotype has more than one count but fewer than ten. The V gene is TRBV5-6, the J gene TRBJ2-5; TRBD1 matches at 7 bases. Germline V gene sequence: CDR1 SGHDT, CDR2 YYEEEE. Trimming at V came to 4 bases and at J to 5 bases, leaving 8 bases not matched to a gene. The CDR3 is 14 residues long. CDR3 in DNA: TGTGCCAGCAGCCCTGGACAGGTCAAGGAGACCCAGTACTTC. It encodes CASSPGQVKETQYF.

The chain has TRBV6-1 and TRBJ2-7; 8 bases fit TRBD1. This CDR3 is built from 16 residues. Germline V gene lookup returns CDR1 MNHNS and CDR2 SASEGT. V lost 6 bases to trimming and J lost 2 bases; unmatched junction nucleotides: 12. In DNA, the CDR3 is TGTGCCAGCAGGAAGACAGGGGTCCATAAAACCTACGAGCAGTACTTC. Protein product: CASRKTGVHKTYEQYF.

This rearrangement joins TRBV12-3 or TRBV12-4 to TRBJ1-1; 7 positions agree with TRBD1. Losses at the gene ends were 6 bases for V and 4 bases for J; bases not matched to a gene: 8. CDR3 size: 14 residues. The CDR3 DNA sequence: TGTGCCAGCAGCTTACAGGGGCAAGGCACTGAAGCTTTCTTT. Its translation: CASSLQGQGTEAFF.

This chain links TRBV27 with TRBJ1-1; 9 bases map to TRBD1. V was pared by 1 base and J by 4 bases, with 10 bases of the junction left unmatched. This CDR3 contains 17 residues. Germline lookup yields CDR1 MNHEY and CDR2 SMNVEV (reference sequence). The CDR3 nucleotides are TGTGCCAGCAGTTTATTACCGGGACAGGGCAGAGTCACTGAAGCTTTCTTT. Translation gives CASSLLPGQGRVTEAFF.

This clonotype turned up a few times. V gene TRBV5-1 combines with J gene TRBJ1-1; perhaps TRBD1 as D (6 bases). CDR1 is SGHRS and CDR2 is YFSETQ in the germline V gene. Trimming removed 5 bases from V and 9 bases from J, with 14 bases in between. There are 12 residues in the CDR3. CDR3: CASRADREKAFF. CDR3 coding DNA: TGCGCCAGCAGAGCGGACAGAGAGAAAGCTTTCTTT.

The chain couples TRBV7-6 to TRBJ2-1, with D possibly being TRBD2 (6 bases). The last part of the DNA fits TRBJ2-7 better; the J call may be wrong. The CDR3 covers 13 residues. Germline V lookup: CDR1 SGHVS, CDR2 FNYEAQ. The CDR3 DNA follows: TGTGCCAGCAGCTTGACTAGTTTCAATGAGCAGTACTTC. This sequence encodes CASSLTSFNEQYF.

The chain carries TRBV25-1 and TRBJ2-3; D is unclear. The length of the CDR3 is 17 residues. V was clipped by 5 bases and J by 2 bases, with 20 bases between them. The germline V gene has CDR1 MGHDK and CDR2 SYGVNS. Here the CDR3 reads CASSPFGAGHNTDTQYF. CDR3 nucleotide sequence: TGTGCCAGCAGTCCCTTTGGAGCCGGCCATAACACAGATACGCAGTATTTT.

The V gene is TRBV27, the J gene TRBJ2-2, with TRBD1 matching 8 bases. V trimming: 5 bases; J trimming: 6 bases; junction bases outside the gene matches: 2. Germline V CDR1 and CDR2: MNHEY, SMNVEV (reference sequence). CDR3 length: 13 amino acids. CDR3 amino acids: CASSQGAAGELFF. The CDR3, as DNA: TGTGCCAGCAGTCAGGGGGCGGCCGGGGAGCTGTTTTTT.

In this sample, this clonotype turned up a few times. The chain links TRBV9 to TRBJ2-1; D is unresolved. This CDR3 has 14 amino acids. V was pared by 4 bases and J by 0 bases, with 8 bases between. Germline CDR1 reads SGDLS; CDR2 reads YYNGEE. The CDR3 region has the DNA TGTGCCAGCAGCTCACAGAGCTCCTACAATGAGCAGTTCTTC. Protein sequence: CASSSQSSYNEQFF.

This clonotype was detected a few times. The chain couples TRBV5-1 to TRBJ2-1; 11 bases are shared with TRBD1. Germline CDR1 and CDR2: SGHRS and YFSETQ. Trimming cost V 2 bases and J 8 bases; bases outside gene matches: 6. The CDR3 runs to 15 residues. In nucleotides, the CDR3 is TGCGCCAGCAGCTTCGGACAGGGGGCAGGGTATGAGCAGTTCTTC. It is translated as CASSFGQGAGYEQFF.

This clonotype turned up a few times. The rearrangement uses TRBV7-9 and TRBJ1-1; D unresolved. V was cut by 4 bases and J by 0 bases, with 12 bases left in between. Looked up from germline, CDR1 is SEHNR and CDR2 is FQNEAQ (reference sequence). The CDR3 runs 15 residues. CDR3 residues: CASSSRSHMNTEAFF. CDR3 sequence (DNA): TGTGCCAGCAGCTCCCGAAGTCATATGAACACTGAAGCTTTCTTT.

As for this clonotype: This CDR3 fails to terminate in the conserved phenylalanine or tryptophan, so it likely reflects a read error. The genes are TRBV5-1 and TRBJ1-2; possible D gene TRBD1, 6 bases. CDR1 is SGHRS and CDR2 is YFSETQ in the germline V gene. V lost 4 bases and J lost 7, with 14 bases in between. This CDR3 has 13 amino acids. CDR3 residues: CASSPRGGFGYTC. The CDR3 nucleotides are TGCGCCAGCAGCCCGAGAGGGGGGTTTGGCTACACCTGC.

This clonotype has only a few counts. The genes are TRBV5-6 and TRBJ2-1, with D perhaps being TRBD1 or TRBD2 (6 bases each). The J call may be incorrect, as the DNA end agrees better with TRBJ2-7. The CDR3 runs 14 residues. CDR1 is SGHDT, CDR2 YYEEEE, per germline. The CDR3 sequence: CASSLGSGDCEQYF. The CDR3 DNA reads as TGTGCCAGCAGCTTGGGGTCAGGGGACTGCGAGCAGTACTTC.